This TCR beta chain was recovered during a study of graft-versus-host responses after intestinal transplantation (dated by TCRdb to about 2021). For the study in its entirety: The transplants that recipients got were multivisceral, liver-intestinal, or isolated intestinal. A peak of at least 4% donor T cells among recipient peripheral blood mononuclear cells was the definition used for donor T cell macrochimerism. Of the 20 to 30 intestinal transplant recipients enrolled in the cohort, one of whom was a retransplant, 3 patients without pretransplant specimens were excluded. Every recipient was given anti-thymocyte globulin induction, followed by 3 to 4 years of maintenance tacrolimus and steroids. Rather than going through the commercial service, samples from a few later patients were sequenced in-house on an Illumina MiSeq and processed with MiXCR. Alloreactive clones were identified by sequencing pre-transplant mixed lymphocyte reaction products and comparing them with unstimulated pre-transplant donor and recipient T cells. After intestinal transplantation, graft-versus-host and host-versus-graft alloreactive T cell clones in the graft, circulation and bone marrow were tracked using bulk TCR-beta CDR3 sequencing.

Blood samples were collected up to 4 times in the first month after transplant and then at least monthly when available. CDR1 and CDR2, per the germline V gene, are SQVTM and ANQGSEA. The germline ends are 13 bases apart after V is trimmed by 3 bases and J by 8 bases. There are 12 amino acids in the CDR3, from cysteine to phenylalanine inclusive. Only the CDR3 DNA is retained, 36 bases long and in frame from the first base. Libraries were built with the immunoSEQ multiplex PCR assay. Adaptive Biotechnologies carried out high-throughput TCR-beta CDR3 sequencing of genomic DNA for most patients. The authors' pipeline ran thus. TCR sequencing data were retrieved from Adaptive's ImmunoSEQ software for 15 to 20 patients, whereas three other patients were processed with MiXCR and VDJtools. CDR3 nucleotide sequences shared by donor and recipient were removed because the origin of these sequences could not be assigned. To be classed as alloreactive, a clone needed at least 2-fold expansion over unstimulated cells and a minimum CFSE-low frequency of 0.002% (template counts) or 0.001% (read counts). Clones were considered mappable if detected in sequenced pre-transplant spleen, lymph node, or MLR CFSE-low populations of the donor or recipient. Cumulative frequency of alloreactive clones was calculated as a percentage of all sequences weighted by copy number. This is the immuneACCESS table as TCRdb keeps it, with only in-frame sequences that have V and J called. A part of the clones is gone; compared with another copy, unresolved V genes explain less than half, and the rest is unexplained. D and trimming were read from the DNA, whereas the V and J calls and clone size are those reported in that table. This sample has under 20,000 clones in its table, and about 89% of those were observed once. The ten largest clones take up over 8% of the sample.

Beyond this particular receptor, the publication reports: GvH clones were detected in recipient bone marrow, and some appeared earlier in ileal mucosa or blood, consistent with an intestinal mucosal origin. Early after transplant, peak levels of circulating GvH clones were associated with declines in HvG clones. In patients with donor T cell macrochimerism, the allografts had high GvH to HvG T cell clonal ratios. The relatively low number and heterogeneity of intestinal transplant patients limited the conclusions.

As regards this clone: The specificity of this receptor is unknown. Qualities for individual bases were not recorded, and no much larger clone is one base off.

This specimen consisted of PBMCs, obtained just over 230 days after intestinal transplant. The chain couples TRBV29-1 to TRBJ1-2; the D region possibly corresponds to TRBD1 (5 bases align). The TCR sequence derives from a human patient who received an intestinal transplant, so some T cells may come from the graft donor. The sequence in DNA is TGCAGCGTTGAGGACTCCTCAGGGGGCTACACCTTC. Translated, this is CSVEDSSGGYTF.